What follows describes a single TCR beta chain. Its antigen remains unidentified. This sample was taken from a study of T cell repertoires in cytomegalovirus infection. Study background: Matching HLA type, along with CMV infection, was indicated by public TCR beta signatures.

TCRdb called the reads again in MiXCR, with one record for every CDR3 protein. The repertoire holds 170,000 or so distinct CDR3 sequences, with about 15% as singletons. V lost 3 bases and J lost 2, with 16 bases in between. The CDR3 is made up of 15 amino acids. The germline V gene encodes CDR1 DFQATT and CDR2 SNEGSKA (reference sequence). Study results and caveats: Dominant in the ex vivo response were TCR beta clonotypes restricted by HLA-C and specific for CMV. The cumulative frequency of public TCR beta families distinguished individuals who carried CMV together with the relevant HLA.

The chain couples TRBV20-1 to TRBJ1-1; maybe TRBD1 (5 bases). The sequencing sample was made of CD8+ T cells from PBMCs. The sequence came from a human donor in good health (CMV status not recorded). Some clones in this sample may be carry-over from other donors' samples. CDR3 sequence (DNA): TGCAGTGCTAGCCCTCACGCAGGGTTAAACACTGAAGCTTTCTTT. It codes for CSASPHAGLNTEAFF.